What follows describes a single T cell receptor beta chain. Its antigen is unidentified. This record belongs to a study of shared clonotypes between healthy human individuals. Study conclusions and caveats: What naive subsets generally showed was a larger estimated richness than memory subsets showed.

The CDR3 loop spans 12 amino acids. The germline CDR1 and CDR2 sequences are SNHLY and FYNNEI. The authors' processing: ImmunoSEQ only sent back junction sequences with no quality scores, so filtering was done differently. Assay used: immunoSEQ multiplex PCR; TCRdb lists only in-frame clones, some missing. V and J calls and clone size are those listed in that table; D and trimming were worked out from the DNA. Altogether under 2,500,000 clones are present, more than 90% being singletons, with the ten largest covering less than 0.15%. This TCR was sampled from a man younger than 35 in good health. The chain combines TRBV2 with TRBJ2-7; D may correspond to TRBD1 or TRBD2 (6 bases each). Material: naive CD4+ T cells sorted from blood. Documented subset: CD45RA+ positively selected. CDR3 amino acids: CVLGGAVYEQYF. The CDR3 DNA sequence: TGTGTTCTGGGGGGCGCTGTCTACGAGCAGTACTTC.